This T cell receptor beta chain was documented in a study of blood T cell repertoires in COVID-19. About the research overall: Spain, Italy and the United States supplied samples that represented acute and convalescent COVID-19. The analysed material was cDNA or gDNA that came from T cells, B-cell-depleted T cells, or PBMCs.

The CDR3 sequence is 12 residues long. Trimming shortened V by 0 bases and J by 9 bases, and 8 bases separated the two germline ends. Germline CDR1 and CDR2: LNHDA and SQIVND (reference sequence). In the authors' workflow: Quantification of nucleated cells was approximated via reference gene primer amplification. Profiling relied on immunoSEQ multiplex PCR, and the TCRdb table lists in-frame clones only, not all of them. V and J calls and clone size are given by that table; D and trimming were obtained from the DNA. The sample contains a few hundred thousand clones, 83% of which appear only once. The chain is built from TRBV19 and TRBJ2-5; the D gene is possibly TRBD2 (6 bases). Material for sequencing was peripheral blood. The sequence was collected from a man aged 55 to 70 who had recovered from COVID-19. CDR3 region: CASSIEGGAQYF. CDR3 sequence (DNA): TGTGCCAGTAGTATAGAAGGAGGGGCCCAGTACTTC.